These T cell receptor beta chains were read from a single sample in a study of shared clonotypes between healthy human individuals. Clones were sequenced by immunoSEQ multiplex PCR, and TCRdb holds only the in-frame ones, with some missing. Here the sample spans under 120,000 clones, approximately 65% being singletons. Material: memory CD8+ T cells sorted from blood. Every receptor here comes from a woman aged 30 to 39 in good health. CDR3s include the opening cysteine and the closing phenylalanine or tryptophan. D genes are given only for firm matches. For some rows the clone size is stated as once, few or many, or as a class when expanded; others skip it.

j_gene	v_gene	d_gene	abundance	CDR3nt	CDR3aa
TRBJ1-5	TRBV6-1	TRBD1	few	TGTGCCAGCAGTTCGGACAGGGAGCCTTATCAGCCCCAGCATTTT	CASSSDREPYQPQHF
TRBJ2-7	TRBV2	TRBD1	few	TGTGCCAGCAGTGTGGTGGGGACAGGTTACTACGAGCAGTACTTC	CASSVVGTGYYEQYF
TRBJ2-1	TRBV28	TRBD2	.	TGTGCCAGCAGTTTAGTAGGGCTAGCGGGAGAAGGGCAGTTCTTC	CASSLVGLAGEGQFF
TRBJ2-5	TRBV14	TRBD2	.	TGTGCCAGCAGCCAAGACTCAGCGGGAGCACAAGAGACCCAGTACTTC	CASSQDSAGAQETQYF
TRBJ2-6	TRBV7-9	.	.	TGTGCCAGCAGCGACTCAGTACAAAGTCGGGCCAACGTCCTGACTTTC	CASSDSVQSRANVLTF
TRBJ2-3	TRBV27	TRBD2	.	TGTGCCAGCAGTGGTGCTCCCGGGACTAGCGGCTCAGATACGCAGTATTTT	CASSGAPGTSGSDTQYF
TRBJ1-5	TRBV6-1	TRBD1	.	TGTGCCAGCAGTGAACAGGCCGCAGGGGGAAATCAGCCCCAGCATTTT	CASSEQAAGGNQPQHF
TRBJ2-5	TRBV6-6	TRBD2	.	TGTGCCAGCAGATCGGGACTAGTTGAGACCCAGTACTTC	CASRSGLVETQYF
TRBJ2-7	TRBV7-8	.	.	TGTGCCAGCAGCTTATGGTTCGGGATCCCCTACGAGCAGTACTTC	CASSLWFGIPYEQYF
TRBJ2-1	TRBV28	TRBD1	.	TGTGCCAGCAGCCTCACCGGGACAGGGTACGCGCGTCACGACAATGAGCAGTTCTTC	CASSLTGTGYARHDNEQFF
TRBJ2-3	TRBV28	.	.	TGTGCCAGCAGTTTAACGCAGGACCCCACAGATACGCAGTATTTT	CASSLTQDPTDTQYF
TRBJ2-7	TRBV5-1	.	.	TGCGCCAGCAGCTTGGAAACAGGGAGGTGGTACGAGCAGTACTTC	CASSLETGRWYEQYF
TRBJ2-2	TRBV6-1	.	once	TGTGCCAGCAGTGAAAGGCGGTTGAACACCGGGGAGCTGTTTTTT	CASSERRLNTGELFF
TRBJ2-7	TRBV6-6	TRBD2	.	TGTGCCAGCAGCTCGGCACCTCCGGGGGGAGTGCAGTACTTC	CASSSAPPGGVQYF
TRBJ2-7	TRBV28	.	.	TGTGCCAGCAGCCCGACCGACAGGACCTACGAGCAGTACTTC	CASSPTDRTYEQYF
TRBJ1-1	TRBV7-6	TRBD1	many	TGTGCCAGCAGCCCAGGACAGGGATGGAACACTGAAGCTTTCTTT	CASSPGQGWNTEAFF
TRBJ2-1	TRBV14	.	.	TGTGCCAGCAGCCCCACAGGAGCTCTCTACAATGAGCAGTTCTTC	CASSPTGALYNEQFF
TRBJ2-1	TRBV4-1	TRBD1	.	TGCGCCAGCAGCCAAGCGGGACAGTGGAAGAGCTCCTACAATGAGCAGTTCTTC	CASSQAGQWKSSYNEQFF
TRBJ1-5	TRBV7-8	.	.	TGTGCCAGCAGTCCTCAACGGGGGGCCGGTCAGCCCCAGCATTTT	CASSPQRGAGQPQHF
TRBJ2-7	TRBV18	.	.	TGTGCCAGCTCACGGGACTCGAGCTCCTACGAGCAGTACTTC	CASSRDSSSYEQYF
TRBJ2-7	TRBV7-9	.	.	TGTGCCAGCAGAAGGGTAGGGGCTTACGAGCAGTACTTC	CASRRVGAYEQYF
TRBJ1-1	TRBV5-1	.	.	TGCGCCAGCAGCTTGGTGGGACGGAACACTGAAGCTTTCTTT	CASSLVGRNTEAFF
TRBJ1-2	TRBV27	TRBD1	.	TGTGCCAGCAGTTTATCGATAGGGCAGGGGGCAATCTATGGCTACACCTTC	CASSLSIGQGAIYGYTF
TRBJ2-7	TRBV7-8	.	many	TGTGCCAGCAGCTTAGTGGCGCGTGTCCCGGACGAGCAGTACTTC	CASSLVARVPDEQYF
TRBJ2-1	TRBV7-8	.	.	TGTGCCAGCAGCTTACGGACTACTTACAATGAGCAGTTCTTC	CASSLRTTYNEQFF
TRBJ2-5	TRBV4-1	.	.	TGCGCCAGCAACTGGTTCAGAGCGGCCCAAGAGACCCAGTACTTC	CASNWFRAAQETQYF
TRBJ2-7	TRBV10-3	.	few	TGTGCCATCAGAAAGGGGGACTACGAGCAGTACTTC	CAIRKGDYEQYF
TRBJ2-5	TRBV7-2	TRBD2	.	TGTGCCAGCAGCTCCACTAGCGGGAGGCTAGAGACCCAGTACTTC	CASSSTSGRLETQYF
TRBJ1-3	TRBV29-1	TRBD1	once	TGCAGCGTTGGGGGGACAGGGGCTGGAAACACCATATATTTT	CSVGGTGAGNTIYF
TRBJ2-6	TRBV6-1	.	.	TGTGCCAGCAGACAAGGGGGCTCTGGGGCCAACGTCCTGACTTTC	CASRQGGSGANVLTF
TRBJ2-1	TRBV5-6	TRBD2	.	TGTGCCAGCAGCTTGGGACGGACTAGCGGGAGCTCCTACAATGAGCAGTTCTTC	CASSLGRTSGSSYNEQFF
TRBJ2-3	TRBV5-4	.	.	TGTGCCAGCAGCTTGGTTTCTGGGTCAGATACGCAGTATTTT	CASSLVSGSDTQYF
TRBJ2-1	TRBV28	.	.	TGTGCCAGCACCCTTAGGGCGGTGGGTTACAATGAGCAGTTCTTC	CASTLRAVGYNEQFF
TRBJ2-7	TRBV10-2	TRBD1	.	TGCGCCAGCAGCCCCTCCGGTGGGGACAGTTCCTACGAGCAGTACTTC	CASSPSGGDSSYEQYF
TRBJ2-1	TRBV5-1	.	.	TGCGCCAGCAGTTGGGTTGATTTTAGCTCCTACAATGAGCAGTTCTTC	CASSWVDFSSYNEQFF
TRBJ1-1	TRBV6-1	.	.	TGTGCCAGCAGTGAAGATGCTGTAGCTTTCTTT	CASSEDAVAFF
TRBJ2-7	TRBV28	.	.	TGTGCCAGCAGTTTTAGGACTACAGGGATCCACGAGCAGTACTTC	CASSFRTTGIHEQYF
TRBJ2-6	TRBV6-4	TRBD1	.	TGTGCCAGCAGCCCTGACAGGGACTCTGGGGCCAACGTCCTGACTTTC	CASSPDRDSGANVLTF
TRBJ1-1	TRBV2	.	.	TGTGCCAGCAGTGATCCTTATTCCCATTATCTCTTATCTTTTAACACTGAAGCTTTCTTT	CASSDPYSHYLLSFNTEAFF
TRBJ1-1	TRBV29-1	.	.	TGCAGCGTTGAAGAGGAGAACAGGGATATCGGTGAAGCTTTCTTT	CSVEEENRDIGEAFF
TRBJ2-1	TRBV11-2	TRBD1	.	TGTGCCAGCAGCCTCGGGACAGGGGGTTTGGATGAGCAGTTCTTC	CASSLGTGGLDEQFF
TRBJ1-5	TRBV19	.	.	TGTGCCAGTAGTATATCCCGGGACCAGGTCAATCAGCCCCAGCATTTT	CASSISRDQVNQPQHF
TRBJ2-2	TRBV10-1	TRBD1	many	TGCGCCAGCAGTGAGTCGAAGACAGGGGAATACACCGGGGAGCTGTTTTTT	CASSESKTGEYTGELFF
TRBJ2-7	TRBV9	TRBD1	.	TGTGCCAGCAGCGTGAAAGGCGGGACAGGGATCTACGAGCAGTACTTC	CASSVKGGTGIYEQYF
TRBJ2-3	TRBV28	.	many	TGTGCCAGCAGGCGACTCAGGGAGCTGAGAACAGATACGCAGTATTTT	CASRRLRELRTDTQYF
TRBJ1-1	TRBV28	.	few	TGTGCCAGCCATCCAGGCAGGGAGATGAACACTGAAGCTTTCTTT	CASHPGREMNTEAFF
TRBJ2-7	TRBV10-3	.	.	TGTGCCATCAGAAACCTATACGACGCGGAGCAGTACTTC	CAIRNLYDAEQYF
TRBJ2-7	TRBV5-4	.	.	TGTGCCAGCAGCTACGGGGTCTACGAGCAGTACTTC	CASSYGVYEQYF
TRBJ2-1	TRBV11-2	TRBD2	.	TGTGCCAGCACTCCAACTAGCGGGAGGAACAATGAGCAGTTCTTC	CASTPTSGRNNEQFF
TRBJ2-7	TRBV4-2	TRBD1	few	TGTGCCAGCAGCCAAGAGGACAGGGGATCCTACGAGCAGTACTTC	CASSQEDRGSYEQYF
TRBJ2-3	TRBV27	.	.	TGTGCCAGCAGTTTACTGAAGGGAGACACAGATACGCAGTATTTT	CASSLLKGDTDTQYF
TRBJ2-3	TRBV7-2	TRBD2	.	TGTGCCAGCAGCTCGGGACTAGCGGGAGTTTACGGTTTGGGAGATACGCAGTATTTT	CASSSGLAGVYGLGDTQYF
TRBJ2-7	TRBV7-2	TRBD1	.	TGTGCCAGCAGGTCGACAGGGAAGTACGAGCAGTACTTC	CASRSTGKYEQYF
TRBJ2-2	TRBV7-8	.	.	TGTGCCAGCAGCTTAGGAGTGGGAGGGAACACCGGGGAGCTGTTTTTT	CASSLGVGGNTGELFF
TRBJ2-2	TRBV19	.	few	TGTGCCAGTAGTGGGTGGGCAGGGAGTTACACCGGGGAGCTGTTTTTT	CASSGWAGSYTGELFF
TRBJ1-4	TRBV25-1	TRBD1	.	TGTGCCAGCAGTGAGCCTACAGGGGGCTTTCGTGAAAAACTGTTTTTT	CASSEPTGGFREKLFF
TRBJ2-1	TRBV9	TRBD2	few	TGTGCCAGCAGCGTCCCCCTAGCGGGGTACAATGAGCAGTTCTTC	CASSVPLAGYNEQFF
TRBJ2-5	TRBV11-3	TRBD2	.	TGTGCCAGCAGCCCCGGGACTAGCGGGAGGATACAAGAGACCCAGTACTTC	CASSPGTSGRIQETQYF
TRBJ1-2	TRBV4-1	TRBD1	.	TGCGCCAGCAGCCAAGGTCCGGGACAGATTCTCTATGGATACACCTTC	CASSQGPGQILYGYTF
TRBJ2-7	TRBV4-1	.	.	TGCGCCAGCAGCCAAGCTTCAGGGGTAGGGTACGAGCAGTACTTC	CASSQASGVGYEQYF